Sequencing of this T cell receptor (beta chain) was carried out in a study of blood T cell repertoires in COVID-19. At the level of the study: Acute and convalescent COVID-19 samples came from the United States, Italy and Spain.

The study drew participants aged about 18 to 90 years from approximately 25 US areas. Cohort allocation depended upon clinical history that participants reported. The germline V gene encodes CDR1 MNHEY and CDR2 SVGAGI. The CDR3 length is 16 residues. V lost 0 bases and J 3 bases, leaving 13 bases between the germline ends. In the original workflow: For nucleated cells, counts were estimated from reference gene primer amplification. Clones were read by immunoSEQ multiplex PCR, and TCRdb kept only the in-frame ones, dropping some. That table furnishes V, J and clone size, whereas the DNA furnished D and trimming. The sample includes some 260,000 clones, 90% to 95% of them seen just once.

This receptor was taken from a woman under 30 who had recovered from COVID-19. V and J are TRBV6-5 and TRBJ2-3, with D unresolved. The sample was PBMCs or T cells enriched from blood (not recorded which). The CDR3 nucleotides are TGTGCCAGCAGTTACTCGATGTCTGCGATAACAGATACGCAGTATTTT. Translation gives CASSYSMSAITDTQYF.